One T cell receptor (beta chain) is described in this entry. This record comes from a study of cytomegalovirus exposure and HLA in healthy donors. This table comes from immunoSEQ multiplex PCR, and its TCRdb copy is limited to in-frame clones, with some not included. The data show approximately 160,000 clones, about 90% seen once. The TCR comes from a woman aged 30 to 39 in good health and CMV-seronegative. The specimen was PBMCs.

CDR3 nucleotides: TGTGCCAGCAGTGAAGCGCTGGGGTTCCGGGAAAAACTGTTTTTT. Encoded protein: CASSEALGFREKLFF. The V gene is TRBV6-1, the J gene TRBJ1-4; D remains unclear. CDR1 is MNHNS, CDR2 SASEGT, per germline. CDR3 length: 15 residues. V lost 0 bases and J 8 bases, leaving 13 bases between the germline ends.